Described below is a single T cell receptor (beta chain) sequence and its context. Its antigen is not known. The entry originates in a study of shared clonotypes between healthy human individuals. Study-level results: What limited the represented genetic and exposure-history diversity was the small number of donors.

A CD45RA-negative memory subset and a CD45RA+ naive subset were separated from the CD4+ cells. Germline-derived CDR1 and CDR2 are MDHEN and SYDVKM. The length of the CDR3 is 15 residues. Between the trimmed V and J ends, which lost 3 bases and 7 bases, there was a span of 16 bases. The data were produced by immunoSEQ multiplex PCR, yet TCRdb's version contains in-frame clones alone and is incomplete. The table lists about 1.5 million clones, more than 95% of them singletons. This chain uses TRBV28 with TRBJ1-5; a weak D match, TRBD1 (5 bases). Source material: naive CD4+ T cells sorted from blood. Described subset: CD45RA+ positively selected. This sequence was found in a man aged 30 to 39 in good health. CDR3 in amino acids: CASSFGLGAGQPQHF. As DNA, the CDR3 is TGTGCCAGCAGTTTTGGTTTAGGGGCCGGCCAGCCCCAGCATTTT.